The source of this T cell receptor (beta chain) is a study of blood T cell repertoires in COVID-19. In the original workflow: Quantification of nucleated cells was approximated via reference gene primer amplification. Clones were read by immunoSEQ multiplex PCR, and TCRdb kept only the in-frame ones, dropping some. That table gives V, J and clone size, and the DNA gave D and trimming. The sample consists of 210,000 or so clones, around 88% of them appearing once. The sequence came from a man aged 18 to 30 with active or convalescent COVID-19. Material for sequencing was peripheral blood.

The CDR3 DNA sequence: TGTGCCTGGAGAATCGGTGCGTCTTTCTCCTACGAGCAGTACTTC. This gives the protein CAWRIGASFSYEQYF. The V gene is TRBV30, the J gene TRBJ2-7; D unresolved. The CDR3 is made up of 15 amino acids. Germline V lookup: CDR1 GTSNPN, CDR2 SVGIG (reference sequence). V was pared by 3 bases and J by 0 bases, with 15 bases between.